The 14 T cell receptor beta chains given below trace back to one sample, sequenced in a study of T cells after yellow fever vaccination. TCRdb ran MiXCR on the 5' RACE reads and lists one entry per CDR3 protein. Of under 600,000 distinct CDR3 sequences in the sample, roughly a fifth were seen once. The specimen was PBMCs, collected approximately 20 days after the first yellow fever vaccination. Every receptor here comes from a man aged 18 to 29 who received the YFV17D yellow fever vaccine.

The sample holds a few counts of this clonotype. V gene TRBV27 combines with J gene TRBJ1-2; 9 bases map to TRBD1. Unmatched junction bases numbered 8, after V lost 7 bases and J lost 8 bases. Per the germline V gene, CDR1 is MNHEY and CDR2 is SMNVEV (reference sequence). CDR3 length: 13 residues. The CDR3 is CASTPGQGSGYTF. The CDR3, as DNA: TGTGCCAGCACTCCGGGACAGGGTAGCGGCTACACCTTC.

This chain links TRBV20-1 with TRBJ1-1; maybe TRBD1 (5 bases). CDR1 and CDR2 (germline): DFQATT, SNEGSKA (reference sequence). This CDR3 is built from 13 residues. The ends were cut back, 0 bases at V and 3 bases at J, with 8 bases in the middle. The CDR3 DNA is TGCAGTGCTAGAGATCCAGGGTACACTGAAGCTTTCTTT. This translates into CSARDPGYTEAFF.

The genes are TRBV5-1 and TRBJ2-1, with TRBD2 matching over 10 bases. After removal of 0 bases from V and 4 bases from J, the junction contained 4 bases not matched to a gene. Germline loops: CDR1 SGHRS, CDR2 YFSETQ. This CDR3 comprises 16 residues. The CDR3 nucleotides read TGCGCCAGCAGCTTGGTTCCAGCGGGGGGGTACAATGAGCAGTTCTTC. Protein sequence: CASSLVPAGGYNEQFF. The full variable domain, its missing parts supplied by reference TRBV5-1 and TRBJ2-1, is KAGVTQTPRYLIKTRGQQVTLSCSPISGHRSVSWYQQTPGQGLQFLFEYFSETQRNKGNFPGRFSGRQFSNSRSEMNVSTLELGDSALYLCASSLVPAGGYNEQFFGPGTRLTVL.

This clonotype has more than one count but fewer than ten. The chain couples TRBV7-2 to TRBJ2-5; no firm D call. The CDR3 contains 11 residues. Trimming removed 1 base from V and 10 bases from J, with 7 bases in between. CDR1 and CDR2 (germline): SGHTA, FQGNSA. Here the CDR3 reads CASSLVAVQYF. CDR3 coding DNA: TGTGCCAGCAGCTTAGTAGCAGTCCAGTACTTC.

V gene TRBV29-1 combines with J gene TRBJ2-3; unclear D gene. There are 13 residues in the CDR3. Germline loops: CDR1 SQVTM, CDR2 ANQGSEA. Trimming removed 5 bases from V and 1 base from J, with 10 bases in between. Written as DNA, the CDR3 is TGCAGCGTTTCCCTACGGGGCACAGATACGCAGTATTTT. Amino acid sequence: CSVSLRGTDTQYF.

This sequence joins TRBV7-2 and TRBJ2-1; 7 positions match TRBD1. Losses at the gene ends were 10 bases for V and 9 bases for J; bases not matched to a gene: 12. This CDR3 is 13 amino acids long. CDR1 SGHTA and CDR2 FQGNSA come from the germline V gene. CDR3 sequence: CATGQETWFEQFF. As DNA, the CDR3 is TGTGCCACAGGACAGGAAACTTGGTTTGAGCAGTTCTTC.

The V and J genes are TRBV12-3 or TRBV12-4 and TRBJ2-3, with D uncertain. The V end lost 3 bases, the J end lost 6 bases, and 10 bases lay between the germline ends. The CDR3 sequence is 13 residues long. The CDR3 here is CASSLLRADTQYF. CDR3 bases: TGTGCCAGCAGTTTGTTAAGGGCCGATACGCAGTATTTT.

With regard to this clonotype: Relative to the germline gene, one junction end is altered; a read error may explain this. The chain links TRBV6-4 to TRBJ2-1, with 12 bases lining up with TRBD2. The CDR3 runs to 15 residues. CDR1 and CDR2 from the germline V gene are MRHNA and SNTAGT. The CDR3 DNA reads TGTGCCAACAGTGACTCTAGCGGGGGGGCAAATGAGCAGTTCTTC. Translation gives CANSDSSGGANEQFF.

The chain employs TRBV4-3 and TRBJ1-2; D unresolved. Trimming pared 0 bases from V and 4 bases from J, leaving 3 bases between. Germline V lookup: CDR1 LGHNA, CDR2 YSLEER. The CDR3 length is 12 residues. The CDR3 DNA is TGCGCCAGCAGCCAAGAAACCTATGGCTACACCTTC. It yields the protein CASSQETYGYTF.

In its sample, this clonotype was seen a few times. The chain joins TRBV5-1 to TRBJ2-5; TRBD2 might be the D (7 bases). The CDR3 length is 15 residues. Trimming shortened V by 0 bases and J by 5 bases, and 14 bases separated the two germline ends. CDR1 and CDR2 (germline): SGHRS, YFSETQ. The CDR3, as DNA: TGCGCCAGCAGCTTGGAATCCGCGGGGGCTGAGACCCAGTACTTC. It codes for CASSLESAGAETQYF.

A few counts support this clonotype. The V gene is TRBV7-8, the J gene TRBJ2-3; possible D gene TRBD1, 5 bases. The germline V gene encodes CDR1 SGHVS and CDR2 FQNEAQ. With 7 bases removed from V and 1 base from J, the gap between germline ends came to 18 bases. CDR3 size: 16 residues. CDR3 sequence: CASIPVGQGGTDTQYF. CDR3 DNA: TGTGCCAGCATCCCCGTCGGGCAGGGTGGCACAGATACGCAGTATTTT.

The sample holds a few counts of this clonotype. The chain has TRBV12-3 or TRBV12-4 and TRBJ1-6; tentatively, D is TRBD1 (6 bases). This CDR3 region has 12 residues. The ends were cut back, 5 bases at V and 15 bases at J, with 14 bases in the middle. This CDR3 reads CASSLDSAFLHF. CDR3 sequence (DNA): TGTGCCAGCAGTCTGGACAGCGCGTTCCTCCACTTT.

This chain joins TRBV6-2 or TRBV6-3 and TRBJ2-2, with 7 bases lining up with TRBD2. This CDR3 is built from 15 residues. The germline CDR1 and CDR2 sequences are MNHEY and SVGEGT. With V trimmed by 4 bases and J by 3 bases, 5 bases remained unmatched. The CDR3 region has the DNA TGTGCCAGCAGTTCGGGGAGGGGCTACACCGGGGAGCTGTTTTTT. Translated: CASSSGRGYTGELFF.

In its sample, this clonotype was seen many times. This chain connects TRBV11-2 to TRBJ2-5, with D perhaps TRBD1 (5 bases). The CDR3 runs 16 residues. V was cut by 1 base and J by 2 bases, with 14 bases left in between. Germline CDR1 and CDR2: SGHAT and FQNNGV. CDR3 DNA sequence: TGTGCCAGCAGCTTAGGGGGCGCAGGCGGACAAGAGACCCAGTACTTC. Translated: CASSLGGAGGQETQYF.